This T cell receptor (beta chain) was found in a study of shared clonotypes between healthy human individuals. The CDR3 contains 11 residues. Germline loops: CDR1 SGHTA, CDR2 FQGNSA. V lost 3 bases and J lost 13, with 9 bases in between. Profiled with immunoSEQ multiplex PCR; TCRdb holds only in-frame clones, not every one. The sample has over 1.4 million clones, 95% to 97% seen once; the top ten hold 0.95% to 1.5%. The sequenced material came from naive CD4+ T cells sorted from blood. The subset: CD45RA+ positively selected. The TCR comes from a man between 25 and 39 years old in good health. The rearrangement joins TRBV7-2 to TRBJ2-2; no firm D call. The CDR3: CASSFRYGLFF. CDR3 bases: TGTGCCAGCAGCTTCCGCTACGGGCTGTTTTTT.